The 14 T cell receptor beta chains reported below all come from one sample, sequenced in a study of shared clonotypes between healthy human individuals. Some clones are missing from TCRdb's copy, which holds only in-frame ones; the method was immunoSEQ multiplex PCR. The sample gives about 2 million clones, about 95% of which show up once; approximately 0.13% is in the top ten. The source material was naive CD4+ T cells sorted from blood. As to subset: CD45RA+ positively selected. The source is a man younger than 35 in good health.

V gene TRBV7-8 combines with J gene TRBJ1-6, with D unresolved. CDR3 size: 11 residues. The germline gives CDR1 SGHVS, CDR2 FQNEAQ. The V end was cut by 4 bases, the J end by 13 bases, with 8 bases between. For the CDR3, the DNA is TGTGCCAGCAGCTATCCCGGGCCCCTCCACTTT. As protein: CASSYPGPLHF.

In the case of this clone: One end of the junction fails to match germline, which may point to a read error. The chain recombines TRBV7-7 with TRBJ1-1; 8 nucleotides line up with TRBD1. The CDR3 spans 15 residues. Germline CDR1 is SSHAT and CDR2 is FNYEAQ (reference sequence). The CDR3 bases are TGTGCTAGCAGCAACGGACAGGGTAGACTCACTGAAGCTTTCTTT. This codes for CASSNGQGRLTEAFF. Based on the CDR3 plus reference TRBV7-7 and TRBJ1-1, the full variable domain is GAGVSQSPRYKVTKRGQDVTLRCDPISSHATLYWYQQALGQGPEFLTYFNYEAQPDKSGLPSDRFSAERPEGSISTLTIQRTEQRDSAMYRCASSNGQGRLTEAFFGQGTRLTVV.

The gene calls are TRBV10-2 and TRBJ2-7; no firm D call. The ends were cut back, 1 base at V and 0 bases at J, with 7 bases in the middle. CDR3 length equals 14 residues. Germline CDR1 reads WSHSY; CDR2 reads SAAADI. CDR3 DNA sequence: TGCGCCAGCAGTGAGTTTAGGTCCTCCTACGAGCAGTACTTC. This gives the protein CASSEFRSSYEQYF.

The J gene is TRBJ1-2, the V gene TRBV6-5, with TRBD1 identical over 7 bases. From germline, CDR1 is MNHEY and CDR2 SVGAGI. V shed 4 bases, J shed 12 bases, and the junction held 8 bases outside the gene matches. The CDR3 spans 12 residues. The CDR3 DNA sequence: TGTGCCAGCAGTTCATCCGGGACAGAGAACACCTTC. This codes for CASSSSGTENTF.

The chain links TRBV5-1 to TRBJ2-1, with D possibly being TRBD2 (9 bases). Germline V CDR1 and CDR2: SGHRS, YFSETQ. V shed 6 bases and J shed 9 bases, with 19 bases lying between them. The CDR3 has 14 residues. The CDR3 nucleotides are TGCGCCAGCAAAGCGTCTAGCGGGACAGGTGAGCAGTTCTTC. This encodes CASKASSGTGEQFF.

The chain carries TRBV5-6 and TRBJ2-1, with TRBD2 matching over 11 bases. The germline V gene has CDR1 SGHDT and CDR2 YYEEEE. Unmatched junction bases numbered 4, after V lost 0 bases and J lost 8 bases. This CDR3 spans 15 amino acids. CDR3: CASSLGSGRADEQFF. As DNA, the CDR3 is TGTGCCAGCAGCTTGGGTAGCGGGAGGGCCGATGAGCAGTTCTTC.

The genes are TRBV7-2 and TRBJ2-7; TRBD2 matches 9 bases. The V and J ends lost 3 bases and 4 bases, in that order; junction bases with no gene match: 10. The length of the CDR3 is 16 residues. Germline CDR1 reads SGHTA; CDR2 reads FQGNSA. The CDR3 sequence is CASSFSGLAGRYEQYF. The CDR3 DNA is TGTGCCAGCAGCTTCTCCGGCCTAGCGGGGAGATACGAGCAGTACTTC. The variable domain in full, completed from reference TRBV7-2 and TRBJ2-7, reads GAGVSQSPSNKVTEKGKDVELRCDPISGHTALYWYRQSLGQGLEFLIYFQGNSAPDKSGLPSDRFSAERTGGSVSTLTIQRTQQEDSAVYLCASSFSGLAGRYEQYFGPGTRLTVT.

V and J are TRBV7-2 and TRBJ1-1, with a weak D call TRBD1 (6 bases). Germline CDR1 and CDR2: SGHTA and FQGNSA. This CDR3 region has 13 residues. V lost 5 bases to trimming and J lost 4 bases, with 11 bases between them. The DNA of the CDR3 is TGTGCCAGCAGCATACAGGGTGCCACTGAAGCTTTCTTT. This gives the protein CASSIQGATEAFF.

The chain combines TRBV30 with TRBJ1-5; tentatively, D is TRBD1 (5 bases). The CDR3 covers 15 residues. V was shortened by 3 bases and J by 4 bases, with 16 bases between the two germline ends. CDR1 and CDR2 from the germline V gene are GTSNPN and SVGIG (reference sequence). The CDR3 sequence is CAWSSPPGPNQPQHF. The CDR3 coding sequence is TGTGCCTGGAGCTCACCCCCAGGGCCTAATCAGCCCCAGCATTTT.

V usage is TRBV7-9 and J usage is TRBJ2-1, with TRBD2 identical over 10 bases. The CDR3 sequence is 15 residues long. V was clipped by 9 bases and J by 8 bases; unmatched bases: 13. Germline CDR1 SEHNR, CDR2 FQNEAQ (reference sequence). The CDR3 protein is CASGSSSGSVYEQFF. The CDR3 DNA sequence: TGTGCCAGTGGATCCTCTAGCGGGAGTGTCTATGAGCAGTTCTTC.

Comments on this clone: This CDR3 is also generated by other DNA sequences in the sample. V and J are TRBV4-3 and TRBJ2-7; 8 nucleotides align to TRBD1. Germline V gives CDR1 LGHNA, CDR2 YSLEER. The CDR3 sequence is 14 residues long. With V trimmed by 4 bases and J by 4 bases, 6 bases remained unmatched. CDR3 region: CASSRDRGPYEQYF. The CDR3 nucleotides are TGCGCCAGCAGCCGAGACAGGGGCCCATACGAGCAGTACTTC.

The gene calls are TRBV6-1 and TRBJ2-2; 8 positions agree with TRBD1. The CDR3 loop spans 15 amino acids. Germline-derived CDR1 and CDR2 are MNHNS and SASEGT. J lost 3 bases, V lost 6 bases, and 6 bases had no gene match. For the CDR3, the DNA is TGTGCCAGCAGGTCAGGGGACAGGTACACCGGGGAGCTGTTTTTT. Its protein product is CASRSGDRYTGELFF.

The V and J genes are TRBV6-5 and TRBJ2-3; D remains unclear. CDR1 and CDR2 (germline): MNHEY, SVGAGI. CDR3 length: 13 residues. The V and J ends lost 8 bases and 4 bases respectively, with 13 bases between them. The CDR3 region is CASHPPSSDTQYF. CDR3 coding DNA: TGTGCCAGCCACCCACCGTCGTCAGATACGCAGTATTTT.

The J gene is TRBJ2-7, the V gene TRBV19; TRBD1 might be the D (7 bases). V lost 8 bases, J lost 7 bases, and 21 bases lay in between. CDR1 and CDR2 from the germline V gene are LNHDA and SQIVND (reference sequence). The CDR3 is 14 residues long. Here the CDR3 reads CASPTPGGLMEQYF. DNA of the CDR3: TGTGCCAGTCCAACCCCAGGGGGGCTTATGGAGCAGTACTTC.